This T cell receptor beta chain was recovered during a study of CD8+ T cells in alopecia areata. Treatment meaning: oral pan-JAK inhibitor, 5-10 mg twice daily. Reverse transcription of extracted RNA yielded cDNA, which provided the sequencing template. TCRdb's table, derived via immunoSEQ multiplex PCR, lists solely in-frame clones and lacks some. Of roughly 200,000 clones in the sample, roughly three fifths are singletons; the top ten hold 3.3%. CDR1 and CDR2 (germline): SQVTM, ANQGSEA. This CDR3 spans 13 amino acids. Trimming removed 1 base at V and 2 bases at J, with 6 bases between. Study-wide results and caveats: Among the cells sequenced in scalp samples are also the resident alphabeta T cells of normal skin. During tofacitinib treatment, many expanded lesional clones remained in scalp and blood.

As regards this clone: Its antigen is unknown.

The specimen comprised CD4+ T cells sorted from blood, sampled at week 4, from a patient treated with tofacitinib. The clonotype comes from a human donor with alopecia areata. The chain employs TRBV29-1 and TRBJ2-1; D is unclear. The CDR3 protein is CSVEGITYNEQFF. The CDR3 nucleotides are TGCAGCGTTGAAGGGATCACCTACAATGAGCAGTTCTTC.